A single sample is the source of the 30 T cell receptor beta chains below, sequenced in a study of molecular identifiers for immune sequencing clone quantification. TCRdb re-derived calls from the PCR reads in MiXCR, one entry per CDR3 protein. The sample has 600,000 to 650,000 distinct CDR3 sequences; 15% to 20% are singletons. The sequenced material came from naive CD8+ T cells from blood, with Jurkat cell RNA spiked in. Subset noted: FACS-sorted CD8+CD4-CCR7+CD45RA+ naive T cells. Receptors were obtained from a human donor in good health. Some libraries in this study had Jurkat cell RNA spiked in.

This clonotype has only one observation. A much larger clone lies a single base off, so this may be a read error. CDR3 protein: CASSSSGGSGNTIYF. The CDR3 nucleotides are TGTGCCAGCAGCAGTAGTGGCGGCTCTGGAAACACCATATATTTT. The gene calls are TRBV9 and TRBJ1-3; unclear D gene. The CDR3 extends over 15 amino acids. Between the trimmed V and J ends, which lost 4 bases and 0 bases, there was a span of 11 bases. Germline V gives CDR1 SGDLS, CDR2 YYNGEE. Filled out from reference TRBV9 and TRBJ1-3, the complete variable domain reads DSGVTQTPKHLITATGQRVTLRCSPRSGDLSVYWYQQSLDQGLQFLIQYYNGEERAKGNILERFSAQQFPDLHSELNLSSLELGDSALYFCASSSSGGSGNTIYFGEGSWLTVV.

Details on this clonotype: One base away lies a much larger clone, so this may be a sequencing read error. This chain connects TRBV19 to TRBJ1-5; D unclear. The CDR3 sequence is 14 residues long. Germline V gene data show CDR1 as LNHDA and CDR2 as SQIVND (reference sequence). CDR3 region: CASSNGVVDQPRHF. In DNA form, the CDR3 reads TGTGCCAGTAGTAACGGCGTGGTCGATCAGCCCCGGCATTTT.

In regard to this clonotype: A much larger clone is a single base away; this may be a read error. The chain carries TRBV7-9 and TRBJ1-4; TRBD1 might be the D (5 bases). The CDR3 runs to 15 residues. Germline CDR1 is SEHNR and CDR2 is FQNEAQ (reference sequence). The CDR3 DNA sequence: TGTGCCAGCAGCCCCCAGGAGGGGCCCGGGGAAAAACCGTTTTTT. Protein product: CASSPQEGPGEKPFF. Filled out from reference TRBV7-9 and TRBJ1-4, the complete variable domain reads DTGVSQNPRHKITKRGQNVTFRCDPISEHNRLYWYRQTLGQGPEFLTYFQNEAQLEKSRLLSDRFSAERPKGSFSTLEIQRTEQGDSAMYLCASSPQEGPGEKPFFGSGTQLSVL.

This clonotype was found many times. V is TRBV5-6 and J is TRBJ1-4; D possibly corresponds to TRBD1 (5 bases). This CDR3 region has 17 residues. Per germline, CDR1 SGHDT and CDR2 YYEEEE. The V and J ends lost 1 base and 8 bases respectively, with 21 bases between them. CDR3 DNA: TGTGCCAGCAGCTTGTACAGTTCAAAAAACCCAGGGGAAAAACTGTTTTTT. It encodes CASSLYSSKNPGEKLFF.

This clonotype was seen at least ten times. The rearrangement links TRBV4-3 to TRBJ1-5; TRBD1 matches 7 bases. The V segment lost 0 bases and the J segment 7 bases; nucleotides outside the gene matches: 3. This CDR3 is built from 14 residues. Germline values: CDR1 LGHNA, CDR2 YSLEER. CDR3 nucleotide sequence: TGCGCCAGCAGCCAAGATACGACAGGGCAGCCCCAGCATTTT. Amino acid sequence: CASSQDTTGQPQHF.

This clonotype appeared a few times. The V call is TRBV19, the J call TRBJ2-7; D perhaps matches TRBD2 (5 bases). The V gene's germline CDR1 is LNHDA and CDR2 SQIVND (reference sequence). There are 13 residues in the CDR3. V shed 3 bases and J shed 6 bases, with 12 bases lying between them. CDR3 amino acids: CASSMWDEGEQYF. The CDR3 coding sequence is TGTGCCAGTAGTATGTGGGATGAGGGCGAGCAGTACTTC.

A word on this clonotype: One end of the junction varies from germline; a read error may be responsible. This chain links TRBV12-3 or TRBV12-4 with TRBJ2-3; D gene ambiguous. This CDR3 comprises 14 residues. CDR3: CASGFGYYTDTQYF. The CDR3 region has the DNA TGTGCCAGCGGTTTCGGCTACTACACAGATACGCAGTATTTT.

Points on this clonotype: The junction differs from germline at one of its ends, possibly a read error. This rearrangement joins TRBV27 to TRBJ2-7, with a tentative D call TRBD2 (6 bases). This CDR3 region has 13 residues. The germline V gene has CDR1 MNHEY and CDR2 SMNVEV (reference sequence). The chain's CDR3 is CAGSVAATYEQYF. The CDR3, as DNA: TGTGCCGGCAGTGTAGCGGCCACCTACGAGCAGTACTTC.

J is TRBJ2-7 and V is TRBV11-2; D is unclear. Trimming removed 0 bases from V and 2 bases from J, with 8 bases in between. Germline CDR1 and CDR2: SGHAT and FQNNGV. The CDR3 is 14 amino acids. The CDR3 here is CASSLDWVTYEQYF. CDR3 in DNA: TGTGCCAGCAGCTTAGATTGGGTTACCTACGAGCAGTACTTC. The full variable domain, in which reference TRBV11-2 and TRBJ2-7 provide the parts outside the CDR3, is EAGVAQSPRYKIIEKRQSVAFWCNPISGHATLYWYQQILGQGPKLLIQFQNNGVVDDSQLPKDRFSAERLKGVDSTLKIQPAKLEDSAVYLCASSLDWVTYEQYFGPGTRLTVT.

This clonotype has only a few counts. The chain joins TRBV20-1 to TRBJ2-1; D gene unclear. V lost 3 bases and J 7 bases, leaving 10 bases between the germline ends. CDR3 length: 12 amino acids. Germline assignment: CDR1 DFQATT and CDR2 SNEGSKA (reference sequence). For the CDR3, the DNA is TGCAGTGCTAGTTCCCTGGGGAATGAGCAGTTCTTC. It translates to CSASSLGNEQFF.

This clonotype was seen a few times. The chain joins TRBV11-2 to TRBJ2-7, with 11 positions matching TRBD2. The CDR3 contains 17 residues. Germline CDR1 and CDR2: SGHAT and FQNNGV. V was clipped by 6 bases and J by 3 bases; unmatched bases: 13. For the CDR3, the DNA is TGTGCCAGCAGTCCGGGGACTAGCGGATTGAACTTCTACGAGCAGTACTTC. Translating it yields CASSPGTSGLNFYEQYF.

The rearrangement links TRBV7-9 to TRBJ2-5; 9 bases align to TRBD2. The junction had 9 bases not matched to a gene; V was cut back by 5 bases and J by 2 bases. Germline assignment: CDR1 SEHNR and CDR2 FQNEAQ (reference sequence). The CDR3 contains 16 residues. CDR3 bases: TGTGCCAGCAGCCAAACGCGGGGGGGGGCTCAAGAGACCCAGTACTTC. Its protein is CASSQTRGGAQETQYF.

This clonotype was detected ten times or more. The V and J genes are TRBV6-2 or TRBV6-3 and TRBJ1-5; no reliable D call. V was clipped by 3 bases and J by 3 bases, with 9 bases between them. The CDR3 covers 14 residues. Germline CDR1 is MNHEY and CDR2 is SVGEGT. CDR3 amino acids: CASSYVGYNQPQHF. CDR3 DNA: TGTGCCAGCAGTTATGTGGGGTACAATCAGCCCCAGCATTTT.

This clonotype came up many times. The V and J genes are TRBV14 and TRBJ2-1; TRBD2 matches at 10 bases. The CDR3 consists of 13 residues. The V and J ends lost 1 base and 10 bases, in that order; junction bases with no gene match: 1. CDR1 and CDR2 from the germline V gene are SGHDN and FVKESK. The CDR3 loop is CASSQALAGEQFF. As DNA, the CDR3 is TGTGCCAGCAGCCAAGCACTAGCGGGGGAGCAGTTCTTC.

This clonotype was counted a few times. The genes are TRBV5-4 and TRBJ2-7; D is possibly TRBD2 (5 bases). Germline V gene data show CDR1 as SGHNT and CDR2 as YYREEE (reference sequence). Deletions cut 4 bases from V and 6 bases from J, with 20 bases between. This CDR3 is 15 amino acids long. In DNA form, the CDR3 reads TGTGCCAGCAGCGTGGAAGGAGGTAAGGGCCTCGAGCAGTACTTC. It translates to CASSVEGGKGLEQYF.

Ten or more counts support this clonotype. The J gene is TRBJ2-1, the V gene TRBV3-1, with 8 bases lining up with TRBD2. V was clipped by 4 bases and J by 10 bases; unmatched bases: 12. Germline CDR1 reads LGHDT; CDR2 reads YNNKEL (reference sequence). The CDR3 length is 15 residues. CDR3 nucleotide sequence: TGTGCCAGCAGCCCTGGGCGGGGGGTCGGAAACGAGCAGTTCTTC. Amino acids: CASSPGRGVGNEQFF.

This clonotype was found many times. This rearrangement joins TRBV5-1 to TRBJ2-5; 11 nucleotides agree with TRBD2. The CDR3 loop spans 16 amino acids. Germline values: CDR1 SGHRS, CDR2 YFSETQ. V shed 6 bases and J 1 base; nucleotides not matched to a gene: 8. DNA of the CDR3: TGCGCCAGCATAGGTGGCCTAGCGGGGGGCCAAGAGACCCAGTACTTC. Protein: CASIGGLAGGQETQYF.

This clonotype was detected ten times or more. The rearrangement joins TRBV5-5 to TRBJ2-3; TRBD2 is a possible D gene (5 bases). Germline V gives CDR1 SGHKS, CDR2 YYEKEE (reference sequence). This CDR3 is built from 16 residues. The germline V and J ends were trimmed by 1 base and 5 bases, with 17 bases remaining between them. CDR3: CASSLSASRYGDTQYF. The CDR3 DNA is TGTGCCAGCAGCTTGTCGGCTAGCCGGTATGGAGATACGCAGTATTTT. The variable domain in full, completed from reference TRBV5-5 and TRBJ2-3, reads DAGVTQSPTHLIKTRGQQVTLRCSPISGHKSVSWYQQVLGQGPQFIFQYYEKEERGRGNFPDRFSARQFPNYSSELNVNALLLGDSALYLCASSLSASRYGDTQYFGPGTRLTVL.

This clonotype showed up just a few times. The J gene is TRBJ2-1, the V gene TRBV5-1, with no clear D. CDR1 and CDR2 (germline): SGHRS, YFSETQ. The germline V and J ends were trimmed by 4 bases and 3 bases, with 11 bases remaining between them. The CDR3 is 14 amino acids. CDR3 coding DNA: TGCGCCAGCAGCCCTCGTGGCCACTACAATGAGCAGTTCTTC. This sequence encodes CASSPRGHYNEQFF.

This clonotype was picked up many times. The J gene is TRBJ1-5, the V gene TRBV19, with D uncertain. V lost 7 bases, J lost 4 bases, and 11 bases lay in between. Per the germline V gene, CDR1 is LNHDA and CDR2 is SQIVND (reference sequence). This CDR3 contains 13 residues. The CDR3 bases are TGTGCCAGTACCTTGGACGGGAATCAGCCCCAGCATTTT. Its translation is CASTLDGNQPQHF.

This clonotype was observed at least ten times. The CDR3 region has the DNA TGTGCCATCAGTGAGGTTCAAGGAGCGGCCCAAGAGACCCAGTACTTC. Its translation is CAISEVQGAAQETQYF. This chain uses TRBV10-3 with TRBJ2-5, with a weak D call TRBD2 (5 bases). Trimming removed 2 bases at V and 1 base at J, with 14 bases between. CDR1 and CDR2 from the germline V gene are ENHRY and SYGVKD. This CDR3 contains 16 residues.

Comment on this clonotype: A single base separates this from a much larger clone, so it may be a read error. No conserved phenylalanine or tryptophan is present at the end of the CDR3, so a read error is the likely explanation. This rearrangement joins TRBV28 to TRBJ2-7; D gene unclear. The CDR3 has 15 residues. V shed 7 bases and J shed 0 bases, with 16 bases lying between them. The germline CDR1 and CDR2 sequences are MDHEN and SYDVKM. This chain's CDR3 is CASTTAAHISYEQYL. The CDR3 DNA sequence: TGTGCCAGCACGACGGCGGCACACATCTCCTACGAGCAGTACCTC.

This clonotype was recorded many times. The genes are TRBV30 and TRBJ2-7; either TRBD1 or TRBD2 may fit D (5 bases each). The CDR3 is 14 residues long. Germline CDR1 is GTSNPN and CDR2 is SVGIG (reference sequence). The V gene lost 4 bases and the J gene lost 4 bases, with 17 bases spanning the gap. CDR3 region: CAWKEVQGPYEQYF. For the CDR3, the DNA is TGTGCCTGGAAGGAGGTCCAGGGACCTTACGAGCAGTACTTC. Looking up the rest from reference TRBV30 and TRBJ2-7 gives the full variable domain: SQTIHQWPATLVQPVGSPLSLECTVEGTSNPNLYWYRQAAGRGLQLLFYSVGIGQISSEVPQNLSASRPQDRQFILSSKKLLLSDSGFYLCAWKEVQGPYEQYFGPGTRLTVT.

Comments on this clonotype: A single base separates this from a much larger clone, so it may be a read error. The chain links TRBV4-2 to TRBJ1-5; no clear D. The germline V gene encodes CDR1 LGHNA and CDR2 YNFKEQ. The CDR3 has 14 amino acids. The CDR3 region has the DNA TGTGCCAGCAGCTTGACAACTCCTGATCAGCCCCGGCATTTT. Its translation is CASSLTTPDQPRHF.

This clonotype occurred a few times. This chain uses TRBV5-1 with TRBJ2-7; a weak D match, TRBD1 (6 bases). V lost 0 bases and J lost 4, with 14 bases in between. Germline V gene lookup returns CDR1 SGHRS and CDR2 YFSETQ. This CDR3 has 15 amino acids. CDR3 region: CASSLELGTTYEQYF. CDR3 DNA: TGCGCCAGCAGCTTGGAATTGGGGACAACATACGAGCAGTACTTC.

This clonotype has a count of ten or more. The V and J genes are TRBV7-9 and TRBJ1-6; the D gene is possibly TRBD1 (5 bases). Germline CDR1 SEHNR, CDR2 FQNEAQ (reference sequence). Trimming shortened V by 5 bases and J by 10 bases, and 18 bases separated the two germline ends. The CDR3 runs 15 residues. The CDR3: CASSPPRTRGSPLHF. CDR3 nucleotides: TGTGCCAGCAGCCCGCCACGCACCCGGGGGTCACCCCTCCACTTT.

The chain recombines TRBV28 with TRBJ2-5; 8 bases align to TRBD2. The V gene end was trimmed by 4 bases and the J gene end by 4 bases; junction bases not matched to a gene: 11. CDR3 size: 16 residues. Germline loops: CDR1 MDHEN, CDR2 SYDVKM. CDR3 coding DNA: TGTGCCAGCAGTTCCCAAATAGCGGGGAGGCGAGAGACCCAGTACTTC. Its protein is CASSSQIAGRRETQYF.

This clonotype was seen repeatedly, ten times or more. J is TRBJ2-3 and V is TRBV20-1, with 13 bases matching TRBD2. Germline CDR1 DFQATT, CDR2 SNEGSKA (reference sequence). Trimming at V came to 3 bases and at J to 0 bases, leaving 9 bases not matched to a gene. The CDR3 covers 18 residues. CDR3 in DNA: TGCAGTGCTAGTTTGATGGGACTAGCGGGAACTAGCACAGATACGCAGTATTTT. Translating gives CSASLMGLAGTSTDTQYF.

This clonotype was detected only a few times. The chain is built from TRBV2 and TRBJ2-3; TRBD2 agrees at 7 bases. Germline values: CDR1 SNHLY, CDR2 FYNNEI. The CDR3 sequence is 15 residues long. Losses at the gene ends were 8 bases for V and 5 bases for J; bases not matched to a gene: 13. CDR3 loop: CASSLGEGSKDTQYF. DNA for the CDR3: TGTGCCAGCTCATTGGGGGAGGGGTCTAAAGATACGCAGTATTTT.

This clonotype was counted ten times or more. This chain connects TRBV30 to TRBJ1-1, with 10 bases identical to TRBD1. The ends lost 4 bases at V and 2 bases at J; junction bases unmatched: 4. This CDR3 has 14 amino acids. Germline V gene lookup returns CDR1 GTSNPN and CDR2 SVGIG (reference sequence). The CDR3 sequence is CAWMTGGVNTEAFF. The CDR3 DNA is TGTGCCTGGATGACAGGGGGCGTAAACACTGAAGCTTTCTTT.